This T cell receptor (beta chain) was recorded in a study of blood T cell repertoires in COVID-19. Generated by immunoSEQ multiplex PCR, the TCRdb table keeps only in-frame clones and is missing some. The sample consists of around 300,000 clones, roughly 90% of them appearing once. This clone came up a few times. This CDR3 has 15 residues. V lost 3 bases and J 0 bases, leaving 7 bases between the germline ends. The germline CDR1 and CDR2 sequences are SGHRS and YFSETQ. Participant ages covered about 18 to 95 years across 20 to 25 US areas. Self-reported history from a screening survey and questionnaire set each donor's cohort.

The V gene is TRBV5-1, the J gene TRBJ1-6; TRBD1 is a possible D gene (5 bases). The TCR was taken from a woman younger than 30 with acute COVID-19. Material: PBMCs or T cells enriched from blood (not recorded which). Written as DNA, the CDR3 is TGCGCCAGCAGCTCGGGGGGCTCCTATAATTCACCCCTCCACTTT. Translated, it gives CASSSGGSYNSPLHF.